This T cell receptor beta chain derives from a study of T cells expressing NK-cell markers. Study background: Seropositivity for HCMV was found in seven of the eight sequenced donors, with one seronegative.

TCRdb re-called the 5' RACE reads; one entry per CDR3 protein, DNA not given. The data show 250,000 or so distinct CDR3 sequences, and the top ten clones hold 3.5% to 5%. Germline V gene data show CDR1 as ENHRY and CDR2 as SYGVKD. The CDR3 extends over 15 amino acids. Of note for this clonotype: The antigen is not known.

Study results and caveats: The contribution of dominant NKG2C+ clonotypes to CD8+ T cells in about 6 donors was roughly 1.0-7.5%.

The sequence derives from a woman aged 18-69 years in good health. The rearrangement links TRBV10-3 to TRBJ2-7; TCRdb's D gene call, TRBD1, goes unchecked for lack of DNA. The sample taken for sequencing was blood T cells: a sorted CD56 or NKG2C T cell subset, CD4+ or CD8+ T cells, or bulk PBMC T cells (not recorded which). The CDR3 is CAISDQGAPFYEQYF.